This T cell receptor beta chain was captured in a study of blood T cell repertoires in COVID-19. Study as a whole: Acute and convalescent COVID-19 samples came from the United States, Italy and Spain. T cells, B-cell-depleted T cells, or PBMCs provided the cDNA or gDNA that served as material.

CDR1 and CDR2 from the germline V gene are MGHRA and YSYEKL. The CDR3 is made up of 18 amino acids. V was cut by 4 bases and J by 10 bases, with 28 bases left in between. Original handling: Reference gene primer amplification in the assay estimated nucleated cell counts. Clones were sequenced by immunoSEQ multiplex PCR, and TCRdb holds only the in-frame ones, with some missing. V, J and clone size reflect that table, while D and trimming were determined from the DNA. The sample carries 100,000 or so clones, 85% recorded once. Sequenced material: peripheral blood. This TCR derives from a man aged 45-65 years with acute or convalescent COVID-19. V and J are TRBV4-1 and TRBJ1-4, with D possibly TRBD1 on 6 matching bases. The CDR3 region has the DNA TGCGCCAGCAGCCCATATGGACCTAGGGGGTCCCCTGGGGGAAAACTGTTTTTT. Translated: CASSPYGPRGSPGGKLFF.